This TCR beta chain was profiled in a study of vaccination and CD4 T cells after COVID-19. Details on this clonotype: Its antigen is not known.

Cultured CD4+ T cell DNA underwent sequencing with the Oncomine TCR Beta short-read assay. Cultured CD4+ T cells yielded the extracted genomic DNA. One entry per CDR3 protein, called by TCRdb with MiXCR from the PCR reads. The sample holds roughly 20,000 distinct CDR3 sequences; around three quarters are singletons and the top ten take less than 6%. Study-level results: Only post-vaccination samples contained a median roughly 90% of the reactive clones in convalescent patients.

Germline CDR1 and CDR2: MNHEY and SVGAGI. The CDR3 sequence is 20 residues long. V dropped 4 bases and J dropped 3; count of bases not matched to a gene: 15. The treatment denotes: roughly 10-day PBMC culture with coronavirus spike peptide pools or control peptides (ViraFEST assay). On day 3 and again on day 7, fresh IL-2 medium was used to replace half the medium. Sequenced: CD4+ T cells from blood, cultured in vitro. The chain links TRBV6-5 to TRBJ2-4; 13 bases fit TRBD2. This receptor was taken from a human donor who had recovered from COVID-19. CDR3 sequence: CASSSTRTSGSSAGKNIQYF. The CDR3, as DNA: TGTGCCAGCAGTTCAACGCGGACTAGCGGGAGCTCAGCGGGCAAAAACATTCAGTACTTC.